The 7 T cell receptor beta chains given below trace back to one sample, sequenced in a study of cytomegalovirus exposure and HLA in healthy donors. Amplification used 60 Vbeta primers and 13 Jbeta primers. Clones were sequenced by immunoSEQ multiplex PCR, and TCRdb holds only the in-frame ones, with some missing. Among 150,000 to 200,000 clones listed, approximately 83% were seen once. Specimen: PBMCs. These receptor sequences come from a man between 18 and 35 years old in good health and CMV-seropositive.

The gene calls are TRBV7-6 and TRBJ2-1; D not certain. CDR3 length: 13 residues. Germline CDR1 is SGHVS and CDR2 is FNYEAQ. Trimming took 4 bases from V and 9 from J, leaving 13 bases between them. The CDR3 protein is CASSSPAYGEQFF. The CDR3 DNA reads as TGTGCCAGCAGCTCCCCCGCTTACGGTGAGCAGTTCTTC. The variable domain in full, completed from reference TRBV7-6 and TRBJ2-1, reads GAGVSQSPRYKVTKRGQDVALRCDPISGHVSLYWYRQALGQGPEFLTYFNYEAQQDKSGLPNDRFSAERPEGSISTLTIQRTEQRDSAMYRCASSSPAYGEQFFGPGTRLTVL.

This sequence joins TRBV30 and TRBJ2-7, with D possibly being TRBD1 (6 bases). Germline V CDR1 and CDR2: GTSNPN, SVGIG (reference sequence). The CDR3 loop spans 12 amino acids. V lost 5 bases, J lost 1 base, and 9 bases lay in between. The CDR3 here is CAWGQISYEQYF. DNA of the CDR3: TGTGCCTGGGGACAGATTTCCTACGAGCAGTACTTC.

This clone was seen only once. This chain connects TRBV6-5 to TRBJ1-4; D uncertain. The V and J ends lost 6 bases and 3 bases respectively, with 14 bases between them. There are 15 residues in the CDR3. Germline loops: CDR1 MNHEY, CDR2 SVGAGI. In nucleotides, the CDR3 is TGTGCCAGCAGAACCCTGCGGGGTTCTAATGAAAAACTGTTTTTT. Its translation: CASRTLRGSNEKLFF.

J is TRBJ2-1 and V is TRBV2; 14 positions agree with TRBD2. Germline V CDR1 and CDR2: SNHLY, FYNNEI. The CDR3 runs to 14 residues. The J segment lost 10 bases and the V segment lost 6 bases, leaving 5 bases of the junction unmatched. CDR3 protein: CASRGTSGGDEQFF. In DNA form, the CDR3 reads TGTGCCAGCAGGGGGACTAGCGGGGGTGACGAGCAGTTCTTC.

V is TRBV10-3 and J is TRBJ2-2; possibly TRBD1 for D (6 bases). The CDR3 contains 14 residues. Germline CDR1 is ENHRY and CDR2 is SYGVKD. V was shortened by 10 bases and J by 3 bases, with 15 bases between the two germline ends. Written as DNA, the CDR3 is TGTGCCACCAAGGACAGTACAGACACCGGGGAGCTGTTTTTT. Residues: CATKDSTDTGELFF.

This clone was detected only a few times. The J gene is TRBJ1-1, the V gene TRBV19; 11 bases match TRBD1. The CDR3 is 16 amino acids. Germline V gives CDR1 LNHDA, CDR2 SQIVND (reference sequence). V trimming: 3 bases; J trimming: 3 bases; junction bases outside the gene matches: 6. The CDR3 sequence is CASSIRTGGGYTEAFF. The CDR3, as DNA: TGTGCCAGTAGTATTCGGACAGGGGGCGGATACACTGAAGCTTTCTTT. The entire variable domain, with the rest obtained from reference TRBV19 and TRBJ1-1, is as follows: DGGITQSPKYLFRKEGQNVTLSCEQNLNHDAMYWYRQDPGQGLRLIYYSQIVNDFQKGDIAEGYSVSREKKESFPLTVTSAQKNPTAFYLCASSIRTGGGYTEAFFGQGTRLTVV.

This clone has a handful of counts. This chain links TRBV7-9 with TRBJ1-1; TRBD1 is a possible D gene (5 bases). The CDR3 is made up of 14 amino acids. Germline V CDR1 and CDR2: SEHNR, FQNEAQ (reference sequence). Trimming shortened V by 0 bases and J by 4 bases, and 9 bases separated the two germline ends. The CDR3 nucleotides read TGTGCCAGCAGCTTAGCGGTCGGGGGCACTGAAGCTTTCTTT. Translating it yields CASSLAVGGTEAFF.